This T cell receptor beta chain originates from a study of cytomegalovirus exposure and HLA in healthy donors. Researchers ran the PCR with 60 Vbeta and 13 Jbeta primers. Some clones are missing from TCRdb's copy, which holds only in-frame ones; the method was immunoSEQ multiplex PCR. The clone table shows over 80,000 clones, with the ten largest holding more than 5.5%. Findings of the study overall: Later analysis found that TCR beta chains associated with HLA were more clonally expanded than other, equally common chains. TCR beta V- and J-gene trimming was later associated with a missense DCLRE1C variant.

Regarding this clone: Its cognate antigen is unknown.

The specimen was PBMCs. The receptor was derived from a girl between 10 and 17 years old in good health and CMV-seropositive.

CDR3: CASSYLDSPGEQYV. The CDR3 DNA is TGTGCCAGCAGTTACCTGGACAGCCCGGGTGAGCAGTACGTC. The V and J genes are TRBV6-5 and TRBJ2-7; D may be TRBD1 (6 bases). Trimming shortened V by 2 bases and J by 7 bases, and 15 bases separated the two germline ends. This CDR3 is 14 amino acids long. Germline V gene data show CDR1 as MNHEY and CDR2 as SVGAGI.